Shown below are 25 T cell receptor beta chains from a single sample sequenced in a study of CD8+ T cells in alopecia areata. Sequencing used cDNA as its template, made by extracting RNA and reverse transcribing it. The data were produced by immunoSEQ multiplex PCR, yet TCRdb's version contains in-frame clones alone and is incomplete. The sample carries 130,000 to 150,000 clones, about 51% recorded once. The sample here was CD4+ T cells sorted from blood, taken at week 0. Receptor source: a human donor with alopecia areata.

The rearrangement links TRBV7-2 to TRBJ1-5; D is perhaps TRBD1 (5 bases). V shed 1 base and J shed 6 bases, with 13 bases lying between them. There are 15 residues in the CDR3. Germline V lookup: CDR1 SGHTA, CDR2 FQGNSA. The CDR3 DNA follows: TGTGCCAGCAGCTTAGTTTCGGGGGGGACTCAGCCCCAGCATTTT. It yields the protein CASSLVSGGTQPQHF.

This chain links TRBV6-6 with TRBJ1-5; 9 bases line up with TRBD1. The CDR3 sequence is 14 residues long. The ends lost 7 bases at V and 6 bases at J; junction bases unmatched: 7. Germline loops: CDR1 MNHNY, CDR2 SVGAGI (reference sequence). The CDR3: CASTIGTGPQPQHF. In DNA form, the CDR3 reads TGTGCCAGCACAATCGGGACAGGGCCTCAGCCCCAGCATTTT.

This chain uses TRBV25-1 with TRBJ2-1; no reliable D call. Germline V gives CDR1 MGHDK, CDR2 SYGVNS. This CDR3 spans 13 amino acids. Trimming pared 3 bases from V and 1 base from J, leaving 4 bases between. The CDR3 loop reads CASSDLSYNEQFF. CDR3 coding DNA: TGTGCCAGCAGTGACTTGTCCTACAATGAGCAGTTCTTC.

V and J are TRBV2 and TRBJ2-4; perhaps TRBD2 as D (5 bases). Germline loops: CDR1 SNHLY, CDR2 FYNNEI. V was clipped by 0 bases and J by 3 bases, with 9 bases between them. This CDR3 is 15 amino acids long. CDR3 sequence reads: CASSEARGGKNIQYF. As DNA, the CDR3 is TGTGCCAGCAGTGAAGCCCGGGGTGGCAAAAACATTCAGTACTTC.

J is TRBJ2-7 and V is TRBV4-1; D is unresolved. CDR3 length equals 15 residues. Deletions cut 0 bases from V and 5 bases from J, with 14 bases between. CDR1 is MGHRA, CDR2 YSYEKL, per germline. The CDR3 here is CASSQDIQGFHEQYF. The CDR3 region has the DNA TGCGCCAGCAGCCAAGATATTCAAGGCTTCCACGAGCAGTACTTC.

The V call is TRBV5-1, the J call TRBJ2-3, with 7 nucleotides matching TRBD2. With 4 bases clipped from V and 1 base from J, the junction kept 3 bases outside the gene matches. Germline CDR1 is SGHRS and CDR2 is YFSETQ. This CDR3 region has 14 residues. CDR3 in DNA: TGCGCCAGCAGCCGCCGGGAGGGCACAGATACGCAGTATTTT. Its translation: CASSRREGTDTQYF.

The chain carries TRBV29-1 and TRBJ1-4; TRBD1 is a possible D gene (6 bases). The CDR3 runs to 15 residues. Trimming stripped 4 bases from V and 5 bases from J, with 17 bases between. Germline values: CDR1 SQVTM, CDR2 ANQGSEA. As DNA, the CDR3 is TGCAGCGTTGGGACAGATCTAGGGGGAAATGAAAAACTGTTTTTT. It yields the protein CSVGTDLGGNEKLFF.

This clone was picked up a small number of times. The chain combines TRBV10-3 with TRBJ2-7, with unresolved D. V was trimmed by 8 bases and J by 2 bases, leaving 10 bases between them. Germline-derived CDR1 and CDR2 are ENHRY and SYGVKD. CDR3 size: 12 residues. The chain's CDR3 is CAIQQNTYEQYF. CDR3 in DNA: TGTGCCATCCAACAGAATACCTACGAGCAGTACTTC.

This chain joins TRBV6-1 and TRBJ1-4, with D hard to call. There are 13 residues in the CDR3. The V end lost 8 bases, the J end lost 7 bases, and 14 bases lay between the germline ends. CDR1 is MNHNS, CDR2 SASEGT, per germline. In DNA, the CDR3 is TGTGCCAGCGAGGGCGGTCGCCGTGAAAAACTGTTTTTT. It translates to CASEGGRREKLFF.

V is TRBV30 and J is TRBJ2-3; the D call may be TRBD1 or TRBD2 (7 bases each). The CDR3 covers 14 residues. Trimming took 2 bases from V and 4 from J, leaving 13 bases between them. Germline assignment: CDR1 GTSNPN and CDR2 SVGIG (reference sequence). The CDR3 spells CAWSQGGDADTQYF. The DNA of the CDR3 is TGTGCCTGGAGTCAGGGGGGGGACGCAGATACGCAGTATTTT.

The chain joins TRBV7-3 to TRBJ2-7; a possible D gene is TRBD2 (6 bases). Per germline, CDR1 SGHTA and CDR2 FQGTGA. Between the trimmed V and J ends, which lost 1 base and 3 bases, there was a span of 10 bases. This CDR3 spans 14 amino acids. Here the CDR3 reads CASSLMGSGYEQYF. DNA of the CDR3: TGTGCCAGCAGCTTAATGGGTAGCGGCTACGAGCAGTACTTC.

The chain recombines TRBV10-2 with TRBJ2-4; no clear D gene. V was cut by 2 bases and J by 9 bases, with 5 bases left in between. Germline V lookup: CDR1 WSHSY, CDR2 SAAADI. The length of the CDR3 is 11 residues. In DNA, the CDR3 is TGCGCCAGCAGTGAGCTCCGCATTCAGTACTTC. This translates into CASSELRIQYF.

The gene calls are TRBV2 and TRBJ2-7; the D gene is possibly TRBD1 (5 bases). The CDR3 length is 16 residues. V dropped 6 bases and J dropped 7 bases, with 25 bases sitting between them. Germline loops: CDR1 SNHLY, CDR2 FYNNEI. The CDR3 spells CASRTFVGPSVREQYF. The CDR3 DNA reads as TGTGCCAGCAGGACCTTTGTGGGGCCTTCTGTTCGGGAGCAGTACTTC.

In its sample, this clone was seen a few times. CDR3 residues: CAWGQGGDTQYF. The CDR3 bases are TGTGCCTGGGGACAGGGGGGAGATACGCAGTATTTT. The genes are TRBV30 and TRBJ2-3, with 10 bases aligning to TRBD1. J lost 5 bases, V lost 5 bases, and 1 base had no gene match. The CDR3 has 12 amino acids. Germline V gene lookup returns CDR1 GTSNPN and CDR2 SVGIG (reference sequence).

The rearrangement uses TRBV2 and TRBJ2-4, with no clear D. Between the trimmed V and J ends, which lost 7 bases and 9 bases, there was a span of 13 bases. The CDR3 is 12 residues long. CDR1 is SNHLY, CDR2 FYNNEI, per germline. This CDR3 is CASMNVNGIQYF. The CDR3 DNA is TGTGCCAGCATGAACGTTAATGGCATTCAGTACTTC.

V gene TRBV19 combines with J gene TRBJ2-1, with unresolved D. CDR3 size: 12 residues. CDR1 and CDR2 (germline): LNHDA, SQIVND (reference sequence). V lost 6 bases, J lost 2 bases, and 5 bases lay in between. Here the CDR3 DNA reads TGTGCCAGTAGGTCCACCTACAATGAGCAGTTCTTC. Protein: CASRSTYNEQFF.

This clone came up a few times. The V and J genes are TRBV28 and TRBJ1-4; 8 nucleotides align to TRBD1. Germline V gives CDR1 MDHEN, CDR2 SYDVKM. The V segment lost 3 bases and the J segment 7 bases; nucleotides outside the gene matches: 7. This CDR3 contains 15 residues. The CDR3 spells CASSFSGGFGEKLFF. The CDR3 DNA is TGTGCCAGCAGTTTCTCAGGGGGCTTTGGTGAAAAACTGTTTTTT.

This clone appeared a few times. The chain recombines TRBV30 with TRBJ1-2; D remains ambiguous. The CDR3 extends over 13 amino acids. The germline V and J ends were trimmed by 4 bases and 3 bases, with 12 bases remaining between them. Germline V gene data show CDR1 as GTSNPN and CDR2 as SVGIG (reference sequence). The CDR3 DNA follows: TGTGCCTGGACCCTCGGCCGGTACTATGGCTACACCTTC. Its translation is CAWTLGRYYGYTF. Using reference TRBV30 and TRBJ1-2 for the parts outside the CDR3, the full variable domain is SQTIHQWPATLVQPVGSPLSLECTVEGTSNPNLYWYRQAAGRGLQLLFYSVGIGQISSEVPQNLSASRPQDRQFILSSKKLLLSDSGFYLCAWTLGRYYGYTFGSGTRLTVV.

The rearrangement joins TRBV27 to TRBJ2-3; D is uncertain. The V end was cut by 4 bases, the J end by 2 bases, with 13 bases between. Germline V gene sequence: CDR1 MNHEY, CDR2 SMNVEV (reference sequence). The CDR3 runs 15 residues. CDR3 loop: CASSSRAVHTDTQYF. The CDR3 DNA reads as TGTGCCAGCAGTTCCCGGGCCGTACACACAGATACGCAGTATTTT.

This chain uses TRBV29-1 with TRBJ2-4; D is possibly TRBD1 (6 bases). With 4 bases removed from V and 1 base from J, the gap between germline ends came to 11 bases. Germline lookup yields CDR1 SQVTM and CDR2 ANQGSEA. The CDR3 totals 14 residues. CDR3 DNA sequence: TGCAGCGTTGTGGGGGCTTGGGCCAAAAACATTCAGTACTTC. The encoded protein is CSVVGAWAKNIQYF.

As to this clone: The identical CDR3 is also encoded by other nucleotide sequences in the sample. The rearrangement uses TRBV30 and TRBJ2-5, with 7 bases lining up with TRBD1. Losses at the gene ends were 2 bases for V and 4 bases for J; bases not matched to a gene: 4. Germline CDR1 reads GTSNPN; CDR2 reads SVGIG (reference sequence). CDR3 length: 13 residues. The CDR3 protein is CAWSTRGRETQYF. The DNA of the CDR3 is TGTGCCTGGAGTACCAGGGGGAGAGAGACCCAGTACTTC.

In this sample, this clone turned up a few times. This sequence joins TRBV6-1 and TRBJ2-6, with D maybe TRBD1 (6 bases). With 2 bases removed from V and 1 base from J, the gap between germline ends came to 9 bases. The CDR3 covers 16 residues. The germline V gene encodes CDR1 MNHNS and CDR2 SASEGT. In DNA, the CDR3 is TGTGCCAGCAGTGAAAAAGGGGGATCTGGGGCCAACGTCCTGACTTTC. This codes for CASSEKGGSGANVLTF.

As for this clone: The same CDR3 arises from other DNA sequences in this sample as well. CDR3 in amino acids: CSGGQGGTEAFF. CDR3 bases: TGCAGCGGCGGACAGGGAGGAACTGAAGCTTTCTTT. This chain links TRBV29-1 with TRBJ1-1; 8 bases agree with TRBD1. Germline CDR1 and CDR2: SQVTM and ANQGSEA. J gave up 5 bases and V 7 bases, and 6 bases lay outside the gene matches. The CDR3 runs to 12 residues.

The chain carries TRBV27 and TRBJ1-2, with 7 bases fitting TRBD1. The CDR3 loop spans 16 amino acids. With 6 bases clipped from V and 0 bases from J, the junction kept 10 bases outside the gene matches. Per germline, CDR1 MNHEY and CDR2 SMNVEV (reference sequence). The CDR3 is CASRLTNRGANYGYTF. The CDR3 nucleotides read TGTGCCAGCAGATTAACCAACAGGGGAGCTAACTATGGCTACACCTTC.

The J gene is TRBJ2-5, the V gene TRBV14; D gene unclear. Germline V gene sequence: CDR1 SGHDN, CDR2 FVKESK. The length of the CDR3 is 13 residues. Deletions cut 4 bases from V and 6 bases from J, with 12 bases between. CDR3 protein: CASSLNPAKTQYF. The CDR3 bases are TGTGCCAGCAGCCTTAATCCGGCAAAGACCCAGTACTTC.